This TCR beta chain was found in a study of beta chain features in type 1 diabetes. The study's findings and limits: Significant though moderate, a shortening of TCRB CDR3s appeared in all four CD4+ subsets of Type 1 diabetes patients.

A few counts support this clone. The antigen is unknown. Other DNA sequences in this specimen translate into the identical CDR3. This CDR3 region has 15 residues. Per germline, CDR1 SEHNR and CDR2 FQNEAQ (reference sequence). V was clipped by 3 bases and J by 1 base, with 11 bases between them. The sequenced template was cDNA made from the entire isolated RNA. Profiled with immunoSEQ multiplex PCR; TCRdb holds only in-frame clones, not every one. Among hundreds of thousands of clones listed, around an eighth were seen once. The sequenced sample consisted of naive CD4+ T cells from blood. V gene TRBV7-9 combines with J gene TRBJ2-3; the D gene is possibly TRBD1 (6 bases). The receptor's source is a young man with type 1 diabetes. The CDR3 sequence: CASSLTGQGTDTQYF. DNA of the CDR3: TGTGCCAGCAGCTTGACAGGACAAGGCACAGATACGCAGTATTTT.